What follows are 13 T cell receptor beta chains derived from one specimen sequenced in a study of neurological immune-mediated disorders. Time point reported: longitudinal time-point 3. TCRdb reprocessed the 5' RACE reads with MiXCR, giving one entry per CDR3 protein. This sample has approximately 100,000 distinct CDR3 sequences, with approximately 11% found just once. Sequenced: PBMCs. These receptors all come from a female donor with HTLV-1-associated myelopathy (HAM/TSP).

This clonotype was detected ten times or more. The J gene is TRBJ2-7, the V gene TRBV27; D gene unclear. V was pared by 6 bases and J by 0 bases, with 12 bases between. The CDR3 spans 14 residues. Germline V gene data show CDR1 as MNHEY and CDR2 as SMNVEV (reference sequence). In DNA form, the CDR3 reads TGTGCCAGCAGATCACGGGCCGGCTCCTACGAGCAGTACTTC. Amino acids: CASRSRAGSYEQYF.

In its sample, this clonotype was seen many times. The rearrangement uses TRBV5-1 and TRBJ2-7; TRBD1 is a possible D gene (5 bases). Trimming took off 0 bases at V and 3 bases at J, with 10 bases between the two ends. The CDR3 length is 14 residues. Germline V gene data show CDR1 as SGHRS and CDR2 as YFSETQ. CDR3 in amino acids: CASSLEGESYEQYF. The CDR3 DNA is TGCGCCAGCAGCTTGGAAGGGGAAAGCTACGAGCAGTACTTC. The whole variable domain, filled in from reference TRBV5-1 and TRBJ2-7, reads KAGVTQTPRYLIKTRGQQVTLSCSPISGHRSVSWYQQTPGQGLQFLFEYFSETQRNKGNFPGRFSGRQFSNSRSEMNVSTLELGDSALYLCASSLEGESYEQYFGPGTRLTVT.

This clonotype was counted ten times or more. The chain is built from TRBV5-1 and TRBJ2-3, with 11 positions matching TRBD2. The CDR3 totals 16 residues. From germline, CDR1 is SGHRS and CDR2 YFSETQ. J was trimmed by 0 bases and V by 4 bases; bases with no gene match: 4. The CDR3 loop is CASSPGLAGSTDTQYF. In nucleotides, the CDR3 is TGCGCCAGCAGCCCTGGACTAGCGGGTAGCACAGATACGCAGTATTTT.

For this clonotype: This sequence may be a read error, since a much larger clone differs from it by one base. The chain recombines TRBV24-1 with TRBJ2-1; 9 bases align to TRBD1. With V trimmed by 3 bases and J by 5 bases, 4 bases remained unmatched. This CDR3 comprises 15 residues. Germline CDR1 and CDR2: KGHDR and SFDVKD. CDR3 sequence: CATSDQGQGNNEQFF. The CDR3 DNA reads TGTGCCACCAGTGATCAGGGACAGGGTAACAATGAGCAGTTCTTC.

The table lists this clonotype with many counts. The V and J genes are TRBV6-1 and TRBJ2-2; D gene unclear. The CDR3 spans 13 residues. The germline V gene encodes CDR1 MNHNS and CDR2 SASEGT. V was shortened by 4 bases and J by 4 bases, with 7 bases between the two germline ends. In DNA form, the CDR3 reads TGTGCCAGCAGTGCGGAGTTCACCGGGGAGCTGTTTTTT. This codes for CASSAEFTGELFF.

This clonotype was detected ten times or more. This chain connects TRBV7-9 to TRBJ2-3; D uncertain. Germline-derived CDR1 and CDR2 are SEHNR and FQNEAQ (reference sequence). Trimming pared 1 base from V and 1 base from J, leaving 9 bases between. This CDR3 is built from 15 residues. CDR3 amino acids: CASSLGSEGTDTQYF. CDR3 DNA: TGTGCCAGCAGCTTAGGGTCAGAGGGCACAGATACGCAGTATTTT.

This chain links TRBV10-2 with TRBJ2-2; D is ambiguous. Germline CDR1 and CDR2: WSHSY and SAAADI. Trimming took 2 bases from V and 1 from J, leaving 5 bases between them. This CDR3 has 14 amino acids. The CDR3 DNA follows: TGCGCCAGCAGTGAGAACCGGAACACCGGGGAGCTGTTTTTT. Amino acids: CASSENRNTGELFF.

The rearrangement links TRBV18 to TRBJ2-7; 7 bases map to TRBD1. Germline lookup yields CDR1 KGHSH and CDR2 LQKENI. The CDR3 sequence is 16 residues long. V shed 3 bases, J shed 5 bases, and the junction held 13 bases outside the gene matches. The CDR3 DNA sequence: TGTGCCAGCTCACCGCCCGACGAGACAGGGAACAACGAGCAGTACTTC. Residues: CASSPPDETGNNEQYF.

This clonotype occurred many times. The chain combines TRBV20-1 with TRBJ2-7, with 7 bases matching TRBD2. The CDR3 covers 14 residues. With 3 bases clipped from V and 0 bases from J, the junction kept 5 bases outside the gene matches. Per the germline V gene, CDR1 is DFQATT and CDR2 is SNEGSKA (reference sequence). CDR3 coding DNA: TGCAGTGCTAGTCCGGGGGGAACCTCCTACGAGCAGTACTTC. Protein sequence: CSASPGGTSYEQYF.

Many counts were recorded for this clonotype. V is TRBV29-1 and J is TRBJ1-1, with a tentative D call TRBD1 (6 bases). The CDR3 loop spans 14 amino acids. Germline lookup yields CDR1 SQVTM and CDR2 ANQGSEA. The V end was cut by 0 bases, the J end by 1 base, with 9 bases between. In nucleotides, the CDR3 is TGCAGCGTTGAAGATCGGACAGCGAACACTGAAGCTTTCTTT. Its translation: CSVEDRTANTEAFF. Full variable domain (outside the CDR3, taken from reference TRBV29-1 and TRBJ1-1): SAVISQKPSRDICQRGTSLTIQCQVDSQVTMMFWYRQQPGQSLTLIATANQGSEATYESGFVIDKFPISRPNLTFSTLTVSNMSPEDSSIYLCSVEDRTANTEAFFGQGTRLTVV.

The V call is TRBV20-1, the J call TRBJ2-1; 10 positions agree with TRBD1. V lost 0 bases to trimming and J lost 5 bases; unmatched junction nucleotides: 4. This CDR3 is built from 15 residues. The V gene's germline CDR1 is DFQATT and CDR2 SNEGSKA (reference sequence). In nucleotides, the CDR3 is TGCAGTGCTAGAGACCCCGGGACAGGGGACAATGAGCAGTTCTTC. This codes for CSARDPGTGDNEQFF.

This clonotype was seen at least ten times. This chain links TRBV27 with TRBJ2-7; 11 bases match TRBD1. From germline, CDR1 is MNHEY and CDR2 SMNVEV (reference sequence). After removal of 5 bases from V and 3 bases from J, the junction contained 6 bases not matched to a gene. CDR3 size: 15 residues. CDR3 in DNA: TGTGCCAGCAGTCCGGGGACAGGGGGAGACTACGAGCAGTACTTC. It translates to CASSPGTGGDYEQYF.

The sample holds many counts of this clonotype. The rearrangement uses TRBV5-6 and TRBJ1-1; no definite D call. V lost 6 bases and J lost 4, with 7 bases in between. CDR1 and CDR2 from the germline V gene are SGHDT and YYEEEE. The CDR3 has 11 residues. DNA of the CDR3: TGTGCCAGCAAAGTGGGCACTGAAGCTTTCTTT. Its protein product is CASKVGTEAFF. The whole variable domain, filled in from reference TRBV5-6 and TRBJ1-1, reads DAGVTQSPTHLIKTRGQQVTLRCSPKSGHDTVSWYQQALGQGPQFIFQYYEEEERQRGNFPDRFSGHQFPNYSSELNVNALLLGDSALYLCASKVGTEAFFGQGTRLTVV.